This passage covers 14 T cell receptor beta chains from one sample sequenced in a study of shared clonotypes between healthy human individuals. Using immunoSEQ multiplex PCR, the repertoire was profiled, and TCRdb retains in-frame clones only, with some absent. This repertoire shows more than 1,200,000 clones, 98% found once; its top ten account for 0.36%. The sample was naive CD4+ T cells sorted from blood. Subset: CD45RA+ positively selected. The source of these receptors is a man aged 25-40 years in good health.

This chain links TRBV7-9 with TRBJ1-2, with D unclear. Germline CDR1 reads SEHNR; CDR2 reads FQNEAQ (reference sequence). The CDR3 contains 13 residues. The V and J ends lost 5 bases and 3 bases respectively, with 10 bases between them. The CDR3 sequence: CASSHGVDYGYTF. The CDR3 nucleotides are TGTGCCAGCAGCCACGGGGTTGACTATGGCTACACCTTC.

This chain connects TRBV19 to TRBJ2-1; no definite D call. Germline lookup yields CDR1 LNHDA and CDR2 SQIVND (reference sequence). The CDR3 extends over 15 amino acids. V gave up 0 bases and J gave up 6 bases, with 12 bases separating them. The CDR3 region has the DNA TGTGCCAGTAGTATAGAGGTTTTGTTTAGCAATGAGCAGTTCTTC. This encodes CASSIEVLFSNEQFF.

This chain joins TRBV5-6 and TRBJ2-1, with a weak D call TRBD2 (7 bases). The V gene lost 3 bases and the J gene lost 6 bases, with 13 bases spanning the gap. Germline lookup yields CDR1 SGHDT and CDR2 YYEEEE. The CDR3 is made up of 14 amino acids. CDR3: CASSSLGGGNEQFF. The CDR3 region has the DNA TGTGCCAGCAGCTCCCTGGGAGGGGGCAATGAGCAGTTCTTC.

The J gene is TRBJ1-1, the V gene TRBV6-1; D possibly corresponds to TRBD1 (5 bases). Trimming removed 6 bases from V and 1 base from J, with 12 bases in between. CDR1 is MNHNS, CDR2 SASEGT, per germline. The length of the CDR3 is 14 residues. CDR3 bases: TGTGCCAGCAGCCGAATGGGGCGGAACACTGAAGCTTTCTTT. As protein: CASSRMGRNTEAFF.

V gene TRBV5-1 combines with J gene TRBJ1-1; TRBD1 agrees at 8 bases. The CDR3 is 14 residues long. The trim removed 7 bases at V and 4 bases at J, leaving 9 bases unmatched. Per germline, CDR1 SGHRS and CDR2 YFSETQ. For the CDR3, the DNA is TGCGCCAGCGGGACTACAACAGGGGGCACTGAAGCTTTCTTT. Its protein product is CASGTTTGGTEAFF. Based on the CDR3 plus reference TRBV5-1 and TRBJ1-1, the full variable domain is KAGVTQTPRYLIKTRGQQVTLSCSPISGHRSVSWYQQTPGQGLQFLFEYFSETQRNKGNFPGRFSGRQFSNSRSEMNVSTLELGDSALYLCASGTTTGGTEAFFGQGTRLTVV.

The V call is TRBV7-8, the J call TRBJ1-5; no reliable D call. V lost 0 bases, J lost 2 bases, and 20 bases lay in between. The V gene's germline CDR1 is SGHVS and CDR2 FQNEAQ. The CDR3 extends over 19 amino acids. The CDR3 reads CASSLAPAPGRVGNQPQHF. CDR3 nucleotide sequence: TGTGCCAGCAGCTTAGCCCCGGCCCCTGGGAGGGTTGGCAATCAGCCCCAGCATTTT.

This chain uses TRBV28 with TRBJ2-7; maybe TRBD2 (6 bases). CDR1 is MDHEN and CDR2 is SYDVKM in the germline V gene. The CDR3 contains 15 residues. V lost 3 bases, J lost 0 bases, and 12 bases lay in between. CDR3 protein: CASSFSRGNSYEQYF. CDR3 in DNA: TGTGCCAGCAGTTTCTCTCGGGGGAACTCCTACGAGCAGTACTTC.

Regarding this clone: This same CDR3 is encoded by further DNA sequences in the sample. The rearrangement uses TRBV5-1 and TRBJ1-4; no clear D gene. Germline V gene lookup returns CDR1 SGHRS and CDR2 YFSETQ. With 0 bases removed from V and 4 bases from J, the gap between germline ends came to 7 bases. The CDR3 has 14 amino acids. CDR3 protein: CASSLGTDNEKLFF. CDR3 nucleotide sequence: TGCGCCAGCAGCTTGGGGACGGATAATGAAAAACTGTTTTTT. Complete variable domain (other parts from reference TRBV5-1 and TRBJ1-4): KAGVTQTPRYLIKTRGQQVTLSCSPISGHRSVSWYQQTPGQGLQFLFEYFSETQRNKGNFPGRFSGRQFSNSRSEMNVSTLELGDSALYLCASSLGTDNEKLFFGSGTQLSVL.

DNA of the CDR3: TGTGCCAGCAGCTCTCAGGGCTCGAACTACGAGCAGTACTTC. Residues: CASSSQGSNYEQYF. The chain uses TRBV11-2 and TRBJ2-7; D is possibly TRBD1 (5 bases). The CDR3 totals 14 residues. Trimming shortened V by 4 bases and J by 3 bases, and 13 bases separated the two germline ends. Germline V gives CDR1 SGHAT, CDR2 FQNNGV.

The rearrangement links TRBV19 to TRBJ2-7; D might be TRBD1 (7 bases). Deletions cut 1 base from V and 2 bases from J, with 12 bases between. The CDR3 length is 15 residues. From germline, CDR1 is LNHDA and CDR2 SQIVND (reference sequence). This CDR3 reads CASSIASGGTYEQYF. The CDR3 DNA reads as TGTGCCAGTAGTATAGCGTCAGGGGGGACCTACGAGCAGTACTTC.

A word on this clone: Germline is not matched at one junction end, which may reflect a read error. This CDR3 is CSVPPGSF. CDR3 coding DNA: TGCAGCGTTCCGCCCGGCTCCTTC. The chain combines TRBV29-1 with TRBJ1-2; D is unclear. The CDR3 spans 8 residues. Germline V gene data show CDR1 as SQVTM and CDR2 as ANQGSEA. The full variable domain, rest sourced from reference TRBV29-1 and TRBJ1-2, is SAVISQKPSRDICQRGTSLTIQCQVDSQVTMMFWYRQQPGQSLTLIATANQGSEATYESGFVIDKFPISRPNLTFSTLTVSNMSPEDSSIYLCSVPPGSFGSGTRLTVV.

The J gene is TRBJ1-4, the V gene TRBV7-9, with 7 positions matching TRBD1. This CDR3 is 15 amino acids long. The germline gives CDR1 SEHNR, CDR2 FQNEAQ (reference sequence). The ends lost 6 bases at V and 8 bases at J; junction bases unmatched: 12. The CDR3 DNA reads TGTGCCAGCAGGCCACACCGGGACAGAGAAGAAAAACTGTTTTTT. This translates into CASRPHRDREEKLFF.

The CDR3 here is CASSNYGTSYEQYF. In DNA, the CDR3 is TGTGCCAGTAGTAACTACGGGACCTCCTACGAGCAGTACTTC. V gene TRBV19 combines with J gene TRBJ2-7; D is possibly TRBD1 or TRBD2 (5 bases each). Trimming took off 4 bases at V and 0 bases at J, with 10 bases between the two ends. CDR1 and CDR2 (germline): LNHDA, SQIVND (reference sequence). The CDR3 extends over 14 amino acids. Based on the CDR3 plus reference TRBV19 and TRBJ2-7, the full variable domain is DGGITQSPKYLFRKEGQNVTLSCEQNLNHDAMYWYRQDPGQGLRLIYYSQIVNDFQKGDIAEGYSVSREKKESFPLTVTSAQKNPTAFYLCASSNYGTSYEQYFGPGTRLTVT.

Only one count was recorded for this clone. V and J are TRBV7-6 and TRBJ2-7; D perhaps matches TRBD1 (6 bases). In germline, CDR1 is SGHVS, CDR2 FNYEAQ. This CDR3 spans 13 amino acids. Trimming stripped 5 bases from V and 2 bases from J, with 10 bases between. CDR3 amino acids: CASSGRGPYEQYF. CDR3 coding DNA: TGTGCCAGCAGCGGCAGGGGTCCCTACGAGCAGTACTTC. The complete variable domain, with remaining parts taken from reference TRBV7-6 and TRBJ2-7, reads GAGVSQSPRYKVTKRGQDVALRCDPISGHVSLYWYRQALGQGPEFLTYFNYEAQQDKSGLPNDRFSAERPEGSISTLTIQRTEQRDSAMYRCASSGRGPYEQYFGPGTRLTVT.